This T cell receptor beta chain was captured in a study of cytomegalovirus exposure and HLA in healthy donors. Study observations and caveats: Earlier analysis yielded a pattern in which most TCR beta V segments were productive about 90% or about 30% of the time. A missense variant in DCLRE1C was later tied to TCR beta V- and J-gene trimming.

PCR was performed using 60 Vbeta and 13 Jbeta primers. Profiling relied on immunoSEQ multiplex PCR, and the TCRdb table lists in-frame clones only, not all of them. The repertoire holds some 120,000 clones, with under 90% as singletons. This clone was observed a few times. The antigen is undetermined. Between the trimmed V and J ends, which lost 4 bases and 3 bases, there was a span of 17 bases. Germline V gene lookup returns CDR1 MNHEY and CDR2 SMNVEV (reference sequence). The length of the CDR3 is 16 residues. The sequenced material came from PBMCs. The chain recombines TRBV27 with TRBJ2-3, with a weak D call TRBD1 (6 bases). This clonotype was obtained from a woman between 25 and 40 years old in good health and CMV-seronegative. The CDR3 loop reads CASSSHRVRRTDTQYF. DNA for the CDR3: TGTGCCAGCAGTTCACACAGGGTTCGTAGGACAGATACGCAGTATTTT.